The clone carrying this T cell receptor beta chain was observed a single time. Its target is unknown. This sample is part of a study of blood T cells in healthy people across ages. For the second PCR, which ran for roughly 6 to 12 cycles, a sample-barcoded 5' primer and a J-beta primer mix were used. Tags on each cDNA molecule came from a template-switch adaptor with 12 random nucleotides. Each sample yielded at least 2.5 million CDR3-containing paired-end reads. TCRdb re-derived calls from the 5' RACE reads in MiXCR, one entry per CDR3 protein. The table includes 1,300,000 or so distinct CDR3 sequences, 55% to 75% detected once. Germline V gene sequence: CDR1 MNHEY, CDR2 SMNVEV (reference sequence). The length of the CDR3 is 15 residues. V dropped 2 bases and J dropped 6; count of bases not matched to a gene: 6. Study-wide findings and caveats: PBMCs that were unsorted prevented a conclusive naive versus antigen-experienced comparison. TCR beta diversity tracked closely with naive T cell percentage.

This receptor was identified in a young man in good health. Sequenced: blood. The rearrangement links TRBV27 to TRBJ2-1, with 8 bases that match TRBD1. CDR3: CASSLVQGVINEQFF. Written as DNA, the CDR3 is TGTGCCAGCAGTTTAGTACAGGGGGTTATCAATGAGCAGTTCTTC.